Following are 14 T cell receptor beta chains from one sample sequenced in a study of T cell repertoires in cytomegalovirus infection. TCRdb ran MiXCR on the reads and lists one entry per CDR3 protein. This table has about 27,000 distinct CDR3 sequences, about 20% appearing once. No cognate antigen is known for these TCRs. The source material was CD8+ T cells from cultured PBMCs, sampled from culture after CMV antigen stimulation. The receptors originated from a human donor in good health (CMV status not recorded). Some clones in this sample may be carry-over from other donors' samples.

This clonotype was counted many times. The V gene is TRBV27, the J gene TRBJ2-1; 9 bases agree with TRBD1. CDR1 MNHEY and CDR2 SMNVEV come from the germline V gene (reference sequence). This CDR3 region has 14 residues. V was pared by 3 bases and J by 8 bases, with 5 bases of the junction left unmatched. CDR3 nucleotide sequence: TGTGCCAGCAGTTTTGGGACAGGGCATTATGAGCAGTTCTTC. Translated, it gives CASSFGTGHYEQFF.

V is TRBV29-1 and J is TRBJ2-5, with D possibly being TRBD2 (5 bases). This CDR3 has 12 residues. Trimming shortened V by 7 bases and J by 4 bases, and 13 bases separated the two germline ends. The V gene's germline CDR1 is SQVTM and CDR2 ANQGSEA. CDR3 loop: CSANRGAETQYF. The DNA of the CDR3 is TGCAGCGCCAACCGGGGAGCAGAGACCCAGTACTTC.

The chain links TRBV7-2 to TRBJ2-1, with D possibly being TRBD2 (5 bases). Germline CDR1 SGHTA, CDR2 FQGNSA. The CDR3 has 13 residues. Trimming left V 1 base short and J 7 bases short, with 8 bases between. The CDR3 DNA reads TGTGCCAGCAGCTTAGGAGGGTTTAATGAGCAGTTCTTC. Its protein is CASSLGGFNEQFF.

CDR3 sequence reads: CASSPYQGGYGYTF. CDR3 nucleotide sequence: TGCGCCAGCAGCCCGTACCAGGGTGGCTATGGCTACACCTTC. The chain employs TRBV4-1 and TRBJ1-2; D is possibly TRBD1 (5 bases). Looked up from germline, CDR1 is MGHRA and CDR2 is YSYEKL. With 4 bases removed from V and 4 bases from J, the gap between germline ends came to 13 bases. The CDR3 contains 14 residues.

The chain combines TRBV28 with TRBJ2-5, with D perhaps assigned TRBD1 or TRBD2 (5 bases each). V shed 2 bases and J shed 4 bases, with 17 bases lying between them. The CDR3 covers 16 residues. Germline CDR1 is MDHEN and CDR2 is SYDVKM. This CDR3 is CASSLRGGVGGETQYF. The CDR3 coding sequence is TGTGCCAGCAGTTTAAGGGGTGGCGTTGGGGGAGAGACCCAGTACTTC.

The rearrangement links TRBV2 to TRBJ2-2; D is unresolved. CDR1 is SNHLY, CDR2 FYNNEI, per germline. The CDR3 has 12 amino acids. Deletions cut 6 bases from V and 6 bases from J, with 8 bases between. In DNA, the CDR3 is TGTGCCAGCAGGGTGACCGCCGGGGAGCTGTTTTTT. This encodes CASRVTAGELFF.

The V gene is TRBV9, the J gene TRBJ2-7; weak D call: TRBD1 (6 bases). V gave up 4 bases and J gave up 3 bases, with 17 bases separating them. Germline V lookup: CDR1 SGDLS, CDR2 YYNGEE. The CDR3 consists of 15 residues. CDR3 region: CASSPDSGQRYEQYF. The CDR3 DNA sequence: TGTGCCAGCAGCCCTGACAGCGGACAGCGCTACGAGCAGTACTTC.

This clonotype was seen ten or more times. J is TRBJ2-5 and V is TRBV7-9; weak D call: TRBD2 (6 bases). CDR1 is SEHNR and CDR2 is FQNEAQ in the germline V gene (reference sequence). CDR3 length: 13 amino acids. With 4 bases removed from V and 6 bases from J, the gap between germline ends came to 12 bases. CDR3 region: CASSSPGDQTQYF. The CDR3 DNA sequence: TGTGCCAGCAGCTCCCCGGGGGATCAGACCCAGTACTTC.

In its sample, this clonotype was seen many times. The rearrangement uses TRBV7-8 and TRBJ2-3; 12 nucleotides align to TRBD2. V shed 5 bases and J 2 bases; nucleotides not matched to a gene: 5. Germline V gene lookup returns CDR1 SGHVS and CDR2 FQNEAQ. The CDR3 consists of 16 residues. CDR3 loop: CASSLRLAGATDTQYF. The DNA for the CDR3 is TGTGCCAGCAGCCTCAGACTAGCGGGGGCCACAGATACGCAGTATTTT.

V usage is TRBV7-8 and J usage is TRBJ2-2; D is ambiguous. Trimming pared 1 base from V and 2 bases from J, leaving 5 bases between. CDR1 is SGHVS, CDR2 FQNEAQ, per germline. CDR3 length equals 14 residues. CDR3 nucleotides: TGTGCCAGCAGCTTAGGCTACAACACCGGGGAGCTGTTTTTT. This sequence encodes CASSLGYNTGELFF.

This CDR3 reads CASSLGWGKEAYEQYF. CDR3 sequence (DNA): TGTGCCAGCAGCTTAGGGTGGGGCAAGGAAGCTTACGAGCAGTACTTC. The rearrangement links TRBV7-2 to TRBJ2-7; perhaps TRBD1 as D (5 bases). Germline CDR1 and CDR2: SGHTA and FQGNSA. Deletions cut 1 base from V and 4 bases from J, with 17 bases between. The CDR3 runs 16 residues.

This clonotype was counted a few times. This CDR3 is CASSPATGSSYNEQFF. The CDR3 region has the DNA TGTGCCAGCAGTCCCGCGACAGGCAGCTCCTACAATGAGCAGTTCTTC. The chain carries TRBV2 and TRBJ2-1; weak D call: TRBD1 (6 bases). CDR3 length: 16 amino acids. V dropped 5 bases and J dropped 0 bases, with 14 bases sitting between them. The germline gives CDR1 SNHLY, CDR2 FYNNEI.

This clonotype turned up a few times. The rearrangement joins TRBV7-2 to TRBJ2-1; D is perhaps TRBD2 (5 bases). V was shortened by 2 bases and J by 1 base, with 9 bases between the two germline ends. The CDR3 sequence is 15 residues long. The germline CDR1 and CDR2 sequences are SGHTA and FQGNSA. CDR3 residues: CASSLNGMSYNEQFF. The DNA of the CDR3 is TGTGCCAGCAGCTTAAACGGGATGTCCTACAATGAGCAGTTCTTC. The full variable domain, its missing parts supplied by reference TRBV7-2 and TRBJ2-1, is GAGVSQSPSNKVTEKGKDVELRCDPISGHTALYWYRQSLGQGLEFLIYFQGNSAPDKSGLPSDRFSAERTGGSVSTLTIQRTQQEDSAVYLCASSLNGMSYNEQFFGPGTRLTVL.

The chain joins TRBV7-8 to TRBJ2-7, with TRBD2 matching 7 bases. CDR3 length: 14 residues. Trimming took 5 bases from V and 4 from J; bases not matched to a gene: 8. Germline V gene sequence: CDR1 SGHVS, CDR2 FQNEAQ. CDR3 sequence: CASSTSDKEYEQYF. The CDR3 DNA reads TGTGCCAGCAGCACTAGCGACAAAGAGTACGAGCAGTACTTC. The variable domain in full, with the rest retrieved from reference TRBV7-8 and TRBJ2-7, is GAGVSQSPRYKVAKRGQDVALRCDPISGHVSLFWYQQALGQGPEFLTYFQNEAQLDKSGLPSDRFFAERPEGSVSTLKIQRTQQEDSAVYLCASSTSDKEYEQYFGPGTRLTVT.